A selection of T cell receptor beta chains follows, all from one sample in a study of CD8 T cells in Susac syndrome. A single record per CDR3 protein comes from TCRdb applying MiXCR to the immunoSEQ multiplex PCR reads. The table has approximately 180,000 distinct CDR3 sequences, approximately 95% seen once. The sample consisted of CD4+ T cells from PBMCs. All receptors come from a human donor with multiple sclerosis. Each CDR3 is given without its conserved first and last residue.

ASSLGLYNEQF	TRBJ2-1	11	TRBV2
ASSQDDWGYNEQF	TRBJ2-1	13	TRBV3-1
AYGSRDSPLH	TRBJ1-6	10	TRBV30
AWSQTSGLRETQY	TRBJ2-5	13	TRBV30
ASSLEAGGPWNEQF	TRBJ2-1	14	TRBV5-1
SVEDTGGTDTQY	TRBJ2-3	12	TRBV29-1
ASSEARRLQVGELF	TRBJ2-2	14	TRBV2
ASSFGATTDLQETQY	TRBJ2-5	15	TRBV12-3/TRBV12-4
ASSGWTGKGGNTGELF	TRBJ2-2	16	TRBV25-1
ASSFQGKTEAF	TRBJ1-1	11	TRBV5-1
ASSSGPRVETQY	TRBJ2-5	12	TRBV6-5
SVGDGRTYEQY	TRBJ2-7	11	TRBV29-1
SARLAGESDTQY	TRBJ2-3	12	TRBV20-1
ASSWRGLRDTQY	TRBJ2-3	12	TRBV5-1
ASSEPGSSYEQY	TRBJ2-7	12	TRBV25-1
ASAALSGNTIY	TRBJ1-3	11	TRBV2
ASSFGSPLGANYGYT	TRBJ1-2	15	TRBV28
ASSPSDRGNTEAF	TRBJ1-1	13	TRBV12-3/TRBV12-4
ASSTRGGGGSNQPQH	TRBJ1-5	15	TRBV27
ASSVAVEQGASLYSGANVLT	TRBJ2-6	20	TRBV9
SARTRGDTEAF	TRBJ1-1	11	TRBV20-1
ASSPGTSGSSTDTQY	TRBJ2-3	15	TRBV7-2